This T cell receptor beta chain was identified in a study of patients and donors after allogeneic stem cell transplantation. V lost 5 bases and J lost 7; bases outside the gene matches: 6. Germline V gene sequence: CDR1 SGHAT, CDR2 FQNNGV. The CDR3 spans 15 residues. TCRdb re-called the RT-PCR reads through MiXCR, storing one row per CDR3 protein. The profile shows roughly 200,000 distinct CDR3 sequences, 35% to 45% of them singletons. This clonotype was detected ten times or more. The chain links TRBV11-2 to TRBJ1-4; 11 bases fit TRBD1. The clonotype was recovered from a human donor who was either an allogeneic HSCT recipient or a stem cell or donor lymphocyte infusion donor (not recorded which). It is not recorded whose cells these are; they may come from a transplant donor. Sequencing was done on a sample of blood, either unsorted or a sorted T cell fraction (not recorded which). The CDR3 is CASSNAGTGGEKLFF. Written as DNA, the CDR3 is TGTGCCAGCAGCAACGCCGGGACAGGGGGTGAAAAACTGTTTTTT.